The rows below give T cell receptor beta chains drawn from one sample of a study of OX40 agonist ivuxolimab in advanced cancers. The table came from immunoSEQ multiplex PCR; TCRdb's copy has only in-frame clones and leaves some out. The table has 85,000 to 100,000 clones, around 82% seen once. This material consisted of CD4+ or CD8+ T cells sorted from blood, taken in a trial of the OX40 agonist ivuxolimab. These receptors all stem from an adult with an advanced solid tumor such as melanoma, head and neck, liver or kidney cancer. CDR3s include the opening cysteine and the closing phenylalanine or tryptophan. D genes are given only for firm matches. Rows give clone size only sometimes, using once, few, many, or a class for an expanded clone.

TRBJ2-2,-,16,TRBV5-1,TRBD2,CASSLGLAGVTGELFF,TGCGCCAGCAGCTTGGGATTGGCGGGAGTAACCGGGGAGCTGTTTTTT
TRBJ2-7,-,15,TRBV7-2,TRBD2,CASSLTSGSLYEQYF,TGTGCCAGCAGCTTAACTAGCGGGAGCTTATACGAGCAGTACTTC
TRBJ2-2,once,14,TRBV4-3,-,CASSQNANTGELFF,TGCGCCAGCAGCCAAAATGCAAACACCGGGGAGCTGTTTTTT
TRBJ1-3,-,15,TRBV7-2,-,CASSQGGFSGNTIYF,TGTGCCAGCAGCCAAGGCGGGTTTTCTGGAAACACCATATATTTT
TRBJ2-7,-,14,TRBV19,-,CASSPRSRPYEQYF,TGTGCCAGTAGTCCGAGATCCAGGCCCTACGAGCAGTACTTC
TRBJ1-5,-,13,TRBV7-3,-,CASSLDENQPQHF,TGTGCCAGCAGCTTAGACGAGAATCAGCCCCAGCATTTT
TRBJ1-4,-,17,TRBV21-1,-,CASSARDRYFANEKLFF,TGTGCCAGCAGCGCAAGGGACAGGTATTTTGCGAATGAAAAACTGTTTTTT
TRBJ2-2,-,15,TRBV7-2,-,CASSLTQGNTGELFF,TGTGCCAGCAGCTTGACACAGGGGAACACCGGGGAGCTGTTTTTT
TRBJ2-5,-,15,TRBV2,TRBD2,CASSIRQAGGGTQYF,TGTGCCAGCAGTATCAGACAAGCGGGAGGGGGGACCCAGTACTTC
TRBJ2-3,-,17,TRBV19,TRBD2,CASSMVDLAGRQDTQYF,TGTGCCAGTAGTATGGTGGATCTAGCGGGAAGGCAAGATACGCAGTATTTT
TRBJ2-2,-,13,TRBV14,TRBD2,CASNLAGVGELFF,TGTGCCAGCAACCTAGCGGGAGTCGGGGAGCTGTTTTTT
TRBJ2-3,few,15,TRBV18,TRBD1,CASSPTTGTGDTQYF,TGTGCCAGCTCACCAACAACAGGGACAGGAGATACGCAGTATTTT
TRBJ2-6,-,20,TRBV11-3,-,CASSSYYAGQLSSGANVLTF,TGTGCCAGCAGTTCCTACTATGCGGGACAACTGAGCTCTGGGGCCAACGTCCTGACTTTC
TRBJ1-2,-,15,TRBV5-6,TRBD1,CASSLEQGGVYGYTF,TGTGCCAGCAGCTTGGAACAGGGGGGAGTCTATGGCTACACCTTC
TRBJ2-7,-,14,TRBV6-1,-,CASSVRGQTYEQYF,TGTGCCAGCAGTGTGCGGGGTCAGACCTACGAGCAGTACTTC
TRBJ2-1,few,14,TRBV7-2,-,CASSFPLGGNEQFF,TGTGCCAGCAGCTTTCCTTTGGGAGGTAATGAGCAGTTCTTC